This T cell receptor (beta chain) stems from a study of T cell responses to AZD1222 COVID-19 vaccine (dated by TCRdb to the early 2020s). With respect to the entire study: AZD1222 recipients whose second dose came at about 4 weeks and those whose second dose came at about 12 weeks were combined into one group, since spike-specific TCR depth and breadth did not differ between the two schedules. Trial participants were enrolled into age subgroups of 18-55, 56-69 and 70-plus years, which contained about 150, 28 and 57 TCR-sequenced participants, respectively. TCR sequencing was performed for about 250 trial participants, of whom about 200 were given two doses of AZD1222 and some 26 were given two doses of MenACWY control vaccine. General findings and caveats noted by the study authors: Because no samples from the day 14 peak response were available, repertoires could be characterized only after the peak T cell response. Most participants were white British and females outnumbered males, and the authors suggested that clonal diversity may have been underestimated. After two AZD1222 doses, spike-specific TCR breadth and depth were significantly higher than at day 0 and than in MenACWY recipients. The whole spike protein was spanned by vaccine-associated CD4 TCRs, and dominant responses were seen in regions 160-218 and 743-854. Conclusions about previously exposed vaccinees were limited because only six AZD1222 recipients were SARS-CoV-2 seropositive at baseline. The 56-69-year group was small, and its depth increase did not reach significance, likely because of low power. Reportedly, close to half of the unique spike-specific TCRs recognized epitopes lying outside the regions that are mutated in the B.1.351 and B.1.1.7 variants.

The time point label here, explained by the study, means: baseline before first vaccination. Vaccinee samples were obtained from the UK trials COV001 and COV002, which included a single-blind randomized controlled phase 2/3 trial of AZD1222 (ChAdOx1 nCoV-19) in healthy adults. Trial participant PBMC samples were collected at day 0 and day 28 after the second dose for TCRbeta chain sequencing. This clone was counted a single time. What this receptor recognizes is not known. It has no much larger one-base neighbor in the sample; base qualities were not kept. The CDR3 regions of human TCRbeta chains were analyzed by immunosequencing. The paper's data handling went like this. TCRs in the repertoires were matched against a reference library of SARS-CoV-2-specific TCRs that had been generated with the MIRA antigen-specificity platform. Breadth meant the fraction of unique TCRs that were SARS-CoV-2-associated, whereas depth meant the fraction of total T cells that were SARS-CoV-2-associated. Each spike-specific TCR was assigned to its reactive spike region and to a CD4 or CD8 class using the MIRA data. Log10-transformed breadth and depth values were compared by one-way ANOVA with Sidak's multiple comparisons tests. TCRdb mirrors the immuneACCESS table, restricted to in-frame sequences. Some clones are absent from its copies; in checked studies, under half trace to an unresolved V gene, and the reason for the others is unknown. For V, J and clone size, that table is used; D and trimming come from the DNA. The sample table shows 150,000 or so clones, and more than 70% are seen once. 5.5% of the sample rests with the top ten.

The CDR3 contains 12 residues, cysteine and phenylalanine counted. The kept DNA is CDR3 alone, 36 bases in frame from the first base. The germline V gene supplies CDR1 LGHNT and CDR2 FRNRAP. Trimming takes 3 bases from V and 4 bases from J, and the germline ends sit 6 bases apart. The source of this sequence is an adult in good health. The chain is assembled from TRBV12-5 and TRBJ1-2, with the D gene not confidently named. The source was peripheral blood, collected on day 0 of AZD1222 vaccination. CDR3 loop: CASGLYSYGYTF. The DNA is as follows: TGTGCTAGTGGTTTATACAGCTATGGCTACACCTTC.